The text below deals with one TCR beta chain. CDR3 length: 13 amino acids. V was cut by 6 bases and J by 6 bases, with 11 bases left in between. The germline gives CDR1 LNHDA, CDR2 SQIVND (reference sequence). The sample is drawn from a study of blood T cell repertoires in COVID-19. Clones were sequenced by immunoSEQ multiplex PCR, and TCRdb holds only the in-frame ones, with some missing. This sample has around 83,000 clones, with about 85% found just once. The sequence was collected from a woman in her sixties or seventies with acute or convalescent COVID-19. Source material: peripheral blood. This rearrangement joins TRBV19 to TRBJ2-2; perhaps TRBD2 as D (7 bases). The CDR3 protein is CASRRGGSGELFF. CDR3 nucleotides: TGTGCCAGTAGAAGGGGGGGGTCCGGGGAGCTGTTTTTT.